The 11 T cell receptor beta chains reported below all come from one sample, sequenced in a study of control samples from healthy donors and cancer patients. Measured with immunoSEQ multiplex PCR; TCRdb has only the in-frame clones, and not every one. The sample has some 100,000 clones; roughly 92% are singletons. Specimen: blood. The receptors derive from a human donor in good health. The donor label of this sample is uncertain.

CDR3 in DNA: TGTGCCAGCAGCCAAGTCATAGCGGGGCCACTCGCCGGGGAGCTGTTTTTT. Its translation: CASSQVIAGPLAGELFF. This sequence joins TRBV4-2 and TRBJ2-2, with TRBD2 matching over 8 bases. V trimming: 1 base; J trimming: 6 bases; junction bases outside the gene matches: 10. The CDR3 runs to 17 residues. Germline V gene sequence: CDR1 LGHNA, CDR2 YNFKEQ.

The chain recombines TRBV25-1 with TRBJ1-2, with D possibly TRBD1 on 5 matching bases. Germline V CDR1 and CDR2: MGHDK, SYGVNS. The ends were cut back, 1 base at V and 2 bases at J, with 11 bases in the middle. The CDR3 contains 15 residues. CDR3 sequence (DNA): TGTGCCAGCAGTGAATCACCGGGGCTGAACTATGGCTACACCTTC. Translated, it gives CASSESPGLNYGYTF.

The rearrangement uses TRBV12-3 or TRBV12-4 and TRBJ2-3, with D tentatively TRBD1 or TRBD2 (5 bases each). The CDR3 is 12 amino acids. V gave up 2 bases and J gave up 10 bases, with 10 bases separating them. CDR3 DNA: TGTGCCAGCAGTTTAAACAGAGGGGCGCAGTATTTT. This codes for CASSLNRGAQYF.

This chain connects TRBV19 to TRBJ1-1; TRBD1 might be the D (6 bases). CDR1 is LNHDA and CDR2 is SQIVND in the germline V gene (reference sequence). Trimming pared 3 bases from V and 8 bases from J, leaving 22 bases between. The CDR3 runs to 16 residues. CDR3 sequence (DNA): TGTGCCAGTAGTATGAGCGGTAGTCGGGGGGCGCCGGAAGCTTTCTTT. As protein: CASSMSGSRGAPEAFF.

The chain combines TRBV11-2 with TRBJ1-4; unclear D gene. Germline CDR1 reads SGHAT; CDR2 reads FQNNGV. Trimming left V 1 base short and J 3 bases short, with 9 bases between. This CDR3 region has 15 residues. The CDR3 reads CASSLGRVANEKLFF. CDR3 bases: TGTGCCAGCAGCTTAGGGCGGGTGGCTAATGAAAAACTGTTTTTT.

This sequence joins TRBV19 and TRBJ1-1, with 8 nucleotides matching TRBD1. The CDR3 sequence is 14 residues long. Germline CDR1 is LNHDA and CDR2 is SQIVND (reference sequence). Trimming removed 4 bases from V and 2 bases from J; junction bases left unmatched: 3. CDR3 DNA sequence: TGTGCCAGTAGTAAGACAGGGGTCAACACTGAAGCTTTCTTT. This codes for CASSKTGVNTEAFF. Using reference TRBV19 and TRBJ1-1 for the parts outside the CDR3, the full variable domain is DGGITQSPKYLFRKEGQNVTLSCEQNLNHDAMYWYRQDPGQGLRLIYYSQIVNDFQKGDIAEGYSVSREKKESFPLTVTSAQKNPTAFYLCASSKTGVNTEAFFGQGTRLTVV.

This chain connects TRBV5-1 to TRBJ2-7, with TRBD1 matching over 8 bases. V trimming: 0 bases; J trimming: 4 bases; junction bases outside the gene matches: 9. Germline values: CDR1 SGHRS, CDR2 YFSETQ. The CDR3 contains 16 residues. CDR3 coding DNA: TGCGCCAGCAGCTTGGGACCGCAGGGGGCAAGGTACGAGCAGTACTTC. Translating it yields CASSLGPQGARYEQYF.

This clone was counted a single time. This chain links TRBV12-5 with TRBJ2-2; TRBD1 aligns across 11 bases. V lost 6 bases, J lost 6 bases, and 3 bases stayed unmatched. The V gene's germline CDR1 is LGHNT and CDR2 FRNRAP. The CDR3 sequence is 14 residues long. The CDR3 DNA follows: TGTGCTAGTGGACCGGGACAGGGGGCCGGGGAGCTGTTTTTT. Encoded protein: CASGPGQGAGELFF.

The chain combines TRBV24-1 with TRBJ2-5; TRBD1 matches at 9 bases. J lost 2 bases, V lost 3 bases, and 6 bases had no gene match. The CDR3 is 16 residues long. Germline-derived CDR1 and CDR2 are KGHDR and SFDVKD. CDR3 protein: CATSDDGQGWQETQYF. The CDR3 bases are TGTGCCACCAGTGATGACGGACAGGGGTGGCAAGAGACCCAGTACTTC.

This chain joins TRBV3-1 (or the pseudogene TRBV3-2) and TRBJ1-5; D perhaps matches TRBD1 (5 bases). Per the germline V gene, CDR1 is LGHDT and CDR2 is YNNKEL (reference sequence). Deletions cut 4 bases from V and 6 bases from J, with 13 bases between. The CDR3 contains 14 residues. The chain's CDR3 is CASSPSGGGQPQHF. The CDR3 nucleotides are TGTGCCAGCAGCCCCTCGGGGGGTGGTCAGCCCCAGCATTTT.

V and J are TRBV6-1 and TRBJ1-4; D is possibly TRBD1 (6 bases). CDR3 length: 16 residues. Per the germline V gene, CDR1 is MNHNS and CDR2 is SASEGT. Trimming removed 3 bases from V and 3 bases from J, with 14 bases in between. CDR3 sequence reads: CASSDERGAANEKLFF. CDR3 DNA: TGTGCCAGCAGTGACGAGAGGGGGGCGGCTAATGAAAAACTGTTTTTT.